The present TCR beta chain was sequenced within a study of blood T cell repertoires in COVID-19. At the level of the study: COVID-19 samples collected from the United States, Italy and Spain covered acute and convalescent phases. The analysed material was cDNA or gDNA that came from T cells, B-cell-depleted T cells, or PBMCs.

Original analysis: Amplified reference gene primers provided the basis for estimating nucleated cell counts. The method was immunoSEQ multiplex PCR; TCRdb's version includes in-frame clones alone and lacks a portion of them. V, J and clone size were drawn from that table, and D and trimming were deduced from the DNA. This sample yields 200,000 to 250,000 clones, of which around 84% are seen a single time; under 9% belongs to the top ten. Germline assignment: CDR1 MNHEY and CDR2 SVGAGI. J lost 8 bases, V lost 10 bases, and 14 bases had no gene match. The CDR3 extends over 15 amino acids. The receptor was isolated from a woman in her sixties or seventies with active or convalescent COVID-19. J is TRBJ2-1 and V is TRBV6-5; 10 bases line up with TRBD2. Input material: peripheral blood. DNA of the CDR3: TGTGCCACCCGAAAGAGCGGGGGGGAGTTCTATGAGCAGTTCTTC. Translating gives CATRKSGGEFYEQFF.